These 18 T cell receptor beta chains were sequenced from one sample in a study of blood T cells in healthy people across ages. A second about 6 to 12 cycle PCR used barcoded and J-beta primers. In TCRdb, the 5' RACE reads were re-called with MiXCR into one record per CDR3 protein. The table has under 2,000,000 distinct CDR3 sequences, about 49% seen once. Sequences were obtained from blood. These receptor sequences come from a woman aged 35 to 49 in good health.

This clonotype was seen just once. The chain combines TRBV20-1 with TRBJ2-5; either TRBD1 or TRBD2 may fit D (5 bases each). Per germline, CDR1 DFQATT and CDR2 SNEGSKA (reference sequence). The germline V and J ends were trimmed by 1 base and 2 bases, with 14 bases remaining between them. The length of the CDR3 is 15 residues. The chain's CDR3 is CSARGNRDPQETQYF. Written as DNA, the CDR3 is TGCAGTGCTAGAGGTAATCGGGACCCTCAAGAGACCCAGTACTTC.

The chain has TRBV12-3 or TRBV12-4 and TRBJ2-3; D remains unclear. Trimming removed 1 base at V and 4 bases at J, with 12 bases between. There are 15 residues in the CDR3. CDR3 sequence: CASSLEPAASDTQYF. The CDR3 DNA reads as TGTGCCAGCAGTTTAGAGCCGGCAGCCTCAGATACGCAGTATTTT.

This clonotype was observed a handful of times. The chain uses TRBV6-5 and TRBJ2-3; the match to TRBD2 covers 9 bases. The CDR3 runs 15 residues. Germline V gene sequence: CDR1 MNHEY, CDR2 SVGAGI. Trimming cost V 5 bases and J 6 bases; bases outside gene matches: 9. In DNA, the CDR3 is TGTGCCAGCAGTCCCCTCCGGACTAGCGCGGATACGCAGTATTTT. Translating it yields CASSPLRTSADTQYF.

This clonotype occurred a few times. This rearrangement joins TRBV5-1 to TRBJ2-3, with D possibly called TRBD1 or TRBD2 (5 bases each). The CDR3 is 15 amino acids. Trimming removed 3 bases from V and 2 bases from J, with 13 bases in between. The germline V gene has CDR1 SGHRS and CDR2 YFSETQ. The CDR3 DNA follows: TGCGCCAGCAGCTCGACGGGGACCTCCACAGATACGCAGTATTTT. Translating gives CASSSTGTSTDTQYF.

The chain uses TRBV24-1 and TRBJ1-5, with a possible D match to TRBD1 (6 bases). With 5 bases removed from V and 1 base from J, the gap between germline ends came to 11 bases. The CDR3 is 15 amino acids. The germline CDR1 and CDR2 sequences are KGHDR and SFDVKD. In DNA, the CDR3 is TGTGCCACCAGTGTCGGAGGACAGAGCAATCAGCCCCAGCATTTT. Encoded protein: CATSVGGQSNQPQHF.

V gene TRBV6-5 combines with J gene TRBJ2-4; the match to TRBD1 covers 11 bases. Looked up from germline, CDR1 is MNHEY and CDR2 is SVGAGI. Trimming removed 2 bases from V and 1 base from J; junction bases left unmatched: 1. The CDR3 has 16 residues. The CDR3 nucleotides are TGTGCCAGCAGTTACGGGACAGGGGGGGCCAAAAACATTCAGTACTTC. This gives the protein CASSYGTGGAKNIQYF.

CDR3 in DNA: TGTGCCAGCAGTGCGGACAGGGGGTATGGGGAGACCCAGTACTTC. It yields the protein CASSADRGYGETQYF. This sequence joins TRBV12-3 or TRBV12-4 and TRBJ2-5, with 10 bases aligning to TRBD1. This CDR3 comprises 15 residues. V dropped 5 bases and J dropped 5; count of bases not matched to a gene: 8.

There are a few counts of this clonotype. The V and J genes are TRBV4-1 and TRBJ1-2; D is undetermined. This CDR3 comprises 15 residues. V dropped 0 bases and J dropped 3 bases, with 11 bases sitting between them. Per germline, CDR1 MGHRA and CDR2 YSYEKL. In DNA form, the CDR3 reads TGCGCCAGCAGCCAAGATCATGCAGGCTACTATGGCTACACCTTC. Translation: CASSQDHAGYYGYTF.

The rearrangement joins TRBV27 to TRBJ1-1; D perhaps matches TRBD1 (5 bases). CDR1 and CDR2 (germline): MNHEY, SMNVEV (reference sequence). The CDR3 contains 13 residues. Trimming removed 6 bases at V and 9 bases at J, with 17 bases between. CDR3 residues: CASSFSRGTKAFF. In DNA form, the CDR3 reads TGTGCCAGCAGCTTTTCCCGGGGGACTAAAGCTTTCTTT.

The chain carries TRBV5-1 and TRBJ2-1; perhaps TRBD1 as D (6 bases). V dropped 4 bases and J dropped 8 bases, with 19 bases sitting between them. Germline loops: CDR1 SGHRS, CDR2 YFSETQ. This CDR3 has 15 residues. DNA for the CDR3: TGCGCCAGCAGCCTCCAAAGAGGGGGTTCCGATGAGCAGTTCTTC. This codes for CASSLQRGGSDEQFF.

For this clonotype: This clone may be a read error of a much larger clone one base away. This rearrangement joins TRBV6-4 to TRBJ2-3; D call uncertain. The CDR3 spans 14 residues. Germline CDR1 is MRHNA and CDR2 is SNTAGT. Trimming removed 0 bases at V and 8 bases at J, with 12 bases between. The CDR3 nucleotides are TGTGCCAGCAGTGACTCGGCTAACACCGGTACGCAGTATTTT. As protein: CASSDSANTGTQYF.

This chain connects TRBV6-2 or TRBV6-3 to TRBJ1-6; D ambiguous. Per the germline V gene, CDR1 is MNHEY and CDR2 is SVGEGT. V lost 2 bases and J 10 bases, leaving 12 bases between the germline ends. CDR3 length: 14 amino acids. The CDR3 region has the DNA TGTGCCAGCAGTTACACGGGTGTAACGTCACCCCTCCACTTT. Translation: CASSYTGVTSPLHF.

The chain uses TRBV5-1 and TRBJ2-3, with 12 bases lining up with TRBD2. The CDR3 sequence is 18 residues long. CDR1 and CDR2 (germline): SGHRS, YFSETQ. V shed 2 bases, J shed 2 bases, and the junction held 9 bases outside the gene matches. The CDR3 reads CASSFASLAGGDTDTQYF. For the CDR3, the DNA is TGCGCCAGCAGCTTCGCTTCCCTAGCGGGGGGGGACACAGATACGCAGTATTTT. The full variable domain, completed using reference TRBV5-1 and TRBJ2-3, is KAGVTQTPRYLIKTRGQQVTLSCSPISGHRSVSWYQQTPGQGLQFLFEYFSETQRNKGNFPGRFSGRQFSNSRSEMNVSTLELGDSALYLCASSFASLAGGDTDTQYFGPGTRLTVL.

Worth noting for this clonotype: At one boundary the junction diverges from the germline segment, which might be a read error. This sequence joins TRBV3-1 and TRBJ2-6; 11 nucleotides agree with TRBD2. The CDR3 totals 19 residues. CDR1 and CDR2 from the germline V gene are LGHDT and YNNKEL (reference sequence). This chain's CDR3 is CASSQELAGVISGANVLTF. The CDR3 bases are TGTGCCAGCAGCCAAGAACTAGCGGGGGTCATCTCTGGGGCCAACGTTCTGACTTTC.

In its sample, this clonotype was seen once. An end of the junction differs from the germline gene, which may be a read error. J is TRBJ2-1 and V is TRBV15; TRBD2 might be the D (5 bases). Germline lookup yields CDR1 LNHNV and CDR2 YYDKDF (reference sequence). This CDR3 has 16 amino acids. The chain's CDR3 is CTTSRASDWPYNEQFF. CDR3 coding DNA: TGTACCACCAGCAGAGCTTCGGACTGGCCCTACAATGAGCAGTTCTTC.

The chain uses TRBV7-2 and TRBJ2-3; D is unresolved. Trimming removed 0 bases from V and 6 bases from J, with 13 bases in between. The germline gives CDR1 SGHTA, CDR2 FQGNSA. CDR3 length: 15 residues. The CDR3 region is CASSLAFGPRDTQYF. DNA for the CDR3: TGTGCCAGCAGCTTAGCTTTCGGACCCCGGGATACGCAGTATTTT. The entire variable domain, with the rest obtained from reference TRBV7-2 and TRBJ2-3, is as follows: GAGVSQSPSNKVTEKGKDVELRCDPISGHTALYWYRQSLGQGLEFLIYFQGNSAPDKSGLPSDRFSAERTGGSVSTLTIQRTQQEDSAVYLCASSLAFGPRDTQYFGPGTRLTVL.

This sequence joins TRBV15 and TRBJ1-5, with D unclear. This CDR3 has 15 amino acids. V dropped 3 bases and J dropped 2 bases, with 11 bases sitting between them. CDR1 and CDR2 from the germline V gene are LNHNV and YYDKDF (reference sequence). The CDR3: CATSSRKAGNQPQHF. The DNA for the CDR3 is TGTGCCACCAGCAGTCGTAAGGCTGGCAATCAGCCCCAGCATTTT. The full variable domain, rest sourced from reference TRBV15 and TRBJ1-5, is DAMVIQNPRYQVTQFGKPVTLSCSQTLNHNVMYWYQQKSSQAPKLLFHYYDKDFNNEADTPDNFQSRRPNTSFCFLDIRSPGLGDTAMYLCATSSRKAGNQPQHFGDGTRLSIL.

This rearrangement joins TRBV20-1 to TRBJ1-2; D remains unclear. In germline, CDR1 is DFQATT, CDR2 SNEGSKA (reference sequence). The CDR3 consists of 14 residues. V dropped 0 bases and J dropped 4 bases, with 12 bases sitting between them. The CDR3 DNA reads TGCAGTGCTAGAGATTATAGGTCGGGCTATGGCTACACCTTC. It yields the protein CSARDYRSGYGYTF.